The clone carrying this T cell receptor (beta chain) is a singleton in its sample. These data originate in a study of T cell changes during pregnancy in multiple sclerosis. Sequenced by immunoSEQ multiplex PCR; TCRdb stores in-frame clones only, minus some. The repertoire holds about 85,000 clones, with 80% to 95% as singletons. The ends lost 4 bases at V and 0 bases at J; junction bases unmatched: 5. This CDR3 contains 15 residues. In germline, CDR1 is LNHDA, CDR2 SQIVND (reference sequence). Source: peripheral blood, taken in the first trimester of pregnancy. The sequence was collected from a female donor with multiple sclerosis, enrolled in a pregnancy study. The V gene is TRBV19, the J gene TRBJ1-1, with TRBD1 matching 7 bases. The chain's CDR3 is CASSRGQKMNTEAFF. DNA of the CDR3: TGTGCCAGTAGTAGGGGACAGAAAATGAACACTGAAGCTTTCTTT.